Detailed here is one T cell receptor beta chain. Assay used: immunoSEQ multiplex PCR; TCRdb lists only in-frame clones, some missing. Of 150,000 to 200,000 clones in the sample, approximately 87% were seen once. This entry belongs to a study of blood T cell repertoires in COVID-19. The sample consisted of peripheral blood. This clonotype was sampled from a woman aged 55-70 years with COVID-19, enrolled during active disease.

The CDR3 loop is CASSYRQGTGEKLFF. The CDR3 DNA follows: TGTGCCAGCAGTTACAGGCAGGGGACGGGTGAAAAACTGTTTTTT. This chain connects TRBV6-2 or TRBV6-3 to TRBJ1-4, with a weak D call TRBD1 (6 bases). This CDR3 is 15 amino acids long. V lost 2 bases to trimming and J lost 7 bases, with 14 bases between them. Germline CDR1 reads MNHEY; CDR2 reads SVGEGT.